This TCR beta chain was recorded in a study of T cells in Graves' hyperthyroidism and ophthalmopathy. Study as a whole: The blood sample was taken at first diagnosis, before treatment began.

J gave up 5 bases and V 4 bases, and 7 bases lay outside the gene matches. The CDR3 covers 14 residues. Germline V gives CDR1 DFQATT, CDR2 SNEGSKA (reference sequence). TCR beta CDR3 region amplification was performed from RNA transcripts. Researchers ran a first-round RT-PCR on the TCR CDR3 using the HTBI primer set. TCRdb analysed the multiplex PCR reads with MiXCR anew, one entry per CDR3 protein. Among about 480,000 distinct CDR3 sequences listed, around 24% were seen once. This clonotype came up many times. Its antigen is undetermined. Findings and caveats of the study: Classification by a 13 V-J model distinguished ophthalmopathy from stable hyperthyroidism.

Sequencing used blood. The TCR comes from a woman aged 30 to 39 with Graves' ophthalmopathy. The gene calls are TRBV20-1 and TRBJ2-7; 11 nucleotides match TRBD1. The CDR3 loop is CSAKVGTGGNEQYF. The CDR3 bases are TGCAGTGCTAAGGTTGGGACAGGGGGGAACGAGCAGTACTTC.